Sequencing of this T cell receptor (beta chain) was carried out in a study of blood T cell repertoires in COVID-19 (dated by TCRdb to the early 2020s). Notes on the research overall: Collaborator samples came from the United States, Italy and Spain and covered acute and convalescent phases of COVID-19. The prospective study material was composed of cDNA or gDNA derived from T cells, B-cell-depleted T cells, or PBMCs. Deeply sampled blood TCRbeta repertoires from subjects exposed to, actively infected with, or recovered from COVID-19 were included in the dataset. The repertoires were released in a freely available public database intended as a resource for research on the immune response to SARS-CoV-2. The samples were drawn from the first 160 participants of the ongoing ImmuneRACE study and from some 1,300 subjects provided by 6 global collaborators. Sample metadata almost always included a de-identified subject ID, COVID-19 status, age in years and sex. Where available, HLA class I and class II types were obtained from metadata supplied by the sample provider rather than from assay-based typing. What the study reported, not specific to this receptor: The amount of clinical and demographic metadata varied by source and participant and was provided uncurated.

This clone was counted a single time. Its binding antigen is unknown. Nothing much larger sits one base from this clone, and base qualities are not available. In Seattle, one collaborating source enrolled patients while the infection was active and tracked those patients longitudinally over the course of disease. Whole blood was collected in K2EDTA tubes by collaborating institutions according to the institutions' own protocols. Collaborator samples were shipped for TCRbeta analysis as frozen whole blood, isolated PBMCs, or DNA extracted from either sample type. TCRbeta CDR3 regions were amplified from genomic DNA using the immunoSEQ Assay, a bias-controlled multiplex PCR. In the authors' own workflow: Within the assay, amplification of reference gene primers was used to estimate how many nucleated cells each sample contained. To quantify the absolute abundance of each unique TCRbeta CDR3 rearrangement, sequence reads were collapsed and filtered. Productive Simpson clonality was computed per sample as the square root of Simpson's diversity index over productive rearrangements. The table was pulled from immuneACCESS by TCRdb, which kept in-frame rearrangements only. Such tables lose some clones; where checked, under half of the loss comes from unresolved V genes, and the rest has no known cause. The D gene and trimming were derived from the DNA, and the V and J assignments and clone size from that table. The sample table shows approximately 150,000 clones, and approximately 93% are seen once. The ten largest clones add up to 2% of the sample.

From the germline V gene, CDR1 is MNHEY and CDR2 is SVGAGI. The V and J ends are trimmed by 7 bases and 2 bases, leaving 14 bases between them. The CDR3 runs 14 residues from the cysteine to the phenylalanine. Only the CDR3 DNA stays, 42 bases, in frame from base 1. This TCR was recovered from a woman aged 60-75 years with COVID-19, enrolled during active disease. The chain uses TRBV6-5 and TRBJ1-1; a tentative D call is TRBD1 (6 bases match). Material: peripheral blood. The encoded CDR3 is CASTLLQGNTEAFF. The DNA reads TGTGCCAGCACCCTGCTACAGGGTAACACTGAAGCTTTCTTT.